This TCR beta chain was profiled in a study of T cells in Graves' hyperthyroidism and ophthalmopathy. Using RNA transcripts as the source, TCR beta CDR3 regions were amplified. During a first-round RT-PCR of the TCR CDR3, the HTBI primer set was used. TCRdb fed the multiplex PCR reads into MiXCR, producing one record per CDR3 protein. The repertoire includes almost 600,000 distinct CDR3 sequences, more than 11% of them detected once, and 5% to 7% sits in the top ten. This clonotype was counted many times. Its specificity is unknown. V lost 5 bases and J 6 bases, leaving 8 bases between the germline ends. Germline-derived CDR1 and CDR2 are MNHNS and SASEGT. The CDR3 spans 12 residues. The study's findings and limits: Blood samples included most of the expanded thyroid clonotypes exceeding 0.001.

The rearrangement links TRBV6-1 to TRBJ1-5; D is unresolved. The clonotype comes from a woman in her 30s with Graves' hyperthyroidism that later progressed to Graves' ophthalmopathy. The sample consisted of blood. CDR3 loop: CASSPFGQPQHF. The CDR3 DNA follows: TGTGCCAGCAGTCCATTCGGTCAGCCCCAGCATTTT.